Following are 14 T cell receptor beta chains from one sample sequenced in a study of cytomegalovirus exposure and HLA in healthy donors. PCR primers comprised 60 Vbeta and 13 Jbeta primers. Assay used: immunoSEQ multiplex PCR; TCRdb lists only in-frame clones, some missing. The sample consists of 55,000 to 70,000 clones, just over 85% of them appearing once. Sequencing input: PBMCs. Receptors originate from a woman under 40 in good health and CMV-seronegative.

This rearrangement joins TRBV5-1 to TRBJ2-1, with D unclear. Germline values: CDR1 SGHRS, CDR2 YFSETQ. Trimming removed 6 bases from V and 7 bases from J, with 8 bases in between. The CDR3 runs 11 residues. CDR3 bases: TGCGCCAGCAAGCGCCGGAATGAGCAGTTCTTC. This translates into CASKRRNEQFF.

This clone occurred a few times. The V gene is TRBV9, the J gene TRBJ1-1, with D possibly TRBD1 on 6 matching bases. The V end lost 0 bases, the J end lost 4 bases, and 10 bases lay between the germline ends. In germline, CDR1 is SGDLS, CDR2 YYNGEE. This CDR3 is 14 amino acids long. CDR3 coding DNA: TGTGCCAGCAGCGTAGAAGGACAGAGCACTGAAGCTTTCTTT. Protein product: CASSVEGQSTEAFF.

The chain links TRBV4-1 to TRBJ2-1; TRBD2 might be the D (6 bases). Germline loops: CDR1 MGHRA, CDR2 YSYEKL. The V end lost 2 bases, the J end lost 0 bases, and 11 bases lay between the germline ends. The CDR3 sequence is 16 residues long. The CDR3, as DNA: TGCGCCAGCAGCCAACGTGGGGGGAGCTCCTACAATGAGCAGTTCTTC. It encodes CASSQRGGSSYNEQFF.

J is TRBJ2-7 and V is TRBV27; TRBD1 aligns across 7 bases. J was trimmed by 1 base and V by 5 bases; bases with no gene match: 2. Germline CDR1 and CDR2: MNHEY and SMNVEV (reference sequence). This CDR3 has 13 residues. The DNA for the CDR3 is TGTGCCAGCAGTCTGACAGGGTCCTACGAGCAGTACTTC. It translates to CASSLTGSYEQYF.

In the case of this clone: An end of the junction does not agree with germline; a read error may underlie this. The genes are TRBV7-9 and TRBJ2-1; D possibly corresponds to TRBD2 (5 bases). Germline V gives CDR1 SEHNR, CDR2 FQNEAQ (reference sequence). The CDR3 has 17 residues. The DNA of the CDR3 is TGTTCCAGCAGCAACCAGAGTCGGGGTCGCTCCTACAATGAGCAGTTCTTC. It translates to CSSSNQSRGRSYNEQFF. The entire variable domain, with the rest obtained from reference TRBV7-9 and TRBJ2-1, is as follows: DTGVSQNPRHKITKRGQNVTFRCDPISEHNRLYWYRQTLGQGPEFLTYFQNEAQLEKSRLLSDRFSAERPKGSFSTLEIQRTEQGDSAMYLCSSSNQSRGRSYNEQFFGPGTRLTVL.

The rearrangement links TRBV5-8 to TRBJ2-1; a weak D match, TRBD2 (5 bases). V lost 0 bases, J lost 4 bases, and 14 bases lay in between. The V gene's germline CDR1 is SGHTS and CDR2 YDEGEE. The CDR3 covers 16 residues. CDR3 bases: TGTGCCAGCAGCTTGGTTATGCTAGCCCTTTACAATGAGCAGTTCTTC. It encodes CASSLVMLALYNEQFF.

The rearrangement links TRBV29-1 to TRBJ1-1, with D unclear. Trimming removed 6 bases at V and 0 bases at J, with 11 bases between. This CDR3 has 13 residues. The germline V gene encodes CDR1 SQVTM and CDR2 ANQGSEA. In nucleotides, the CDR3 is TGCAGCGTGGGTACAGAGTTGAACACTGAAGCTTTCTTT. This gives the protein CSVGTELNTEAFF.

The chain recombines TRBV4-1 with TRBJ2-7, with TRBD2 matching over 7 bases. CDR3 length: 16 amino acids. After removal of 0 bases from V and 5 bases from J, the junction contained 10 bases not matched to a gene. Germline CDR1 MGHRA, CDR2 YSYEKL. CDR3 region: CASSQESGGGVDEQYF. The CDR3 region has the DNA TGCGCCAGCAGCCAAGAGTCGGGGGGAGGGGTCGACGAGCAGTACTTC.

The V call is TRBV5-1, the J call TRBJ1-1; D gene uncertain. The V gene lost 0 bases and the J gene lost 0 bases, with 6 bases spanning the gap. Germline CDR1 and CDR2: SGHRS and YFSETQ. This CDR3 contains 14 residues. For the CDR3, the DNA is TGCGCCAGCAGCTTGGAACAGATGAACACTGAAGCTTTCTTT. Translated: CASSLEQMNTEAFF.

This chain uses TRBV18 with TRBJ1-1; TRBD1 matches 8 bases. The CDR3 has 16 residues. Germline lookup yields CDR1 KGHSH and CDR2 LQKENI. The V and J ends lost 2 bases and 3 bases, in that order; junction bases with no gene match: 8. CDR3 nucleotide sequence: TGTGCCAGCTCACCAGCCAGGGGGCGCGAGGACACTGAAGCTTTCTTT. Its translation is CASSPARGREDTEAFF. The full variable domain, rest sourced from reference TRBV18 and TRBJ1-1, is NAGVMQNPRHLVRRRGQEARLRCSPMKGHSHVYWYRQLPEEGLKFMVYLQKENIIDESGMPKERFSAEFPKEGPSILRIQQVVRGDSAAYFCASSPARGREDTEAFFGQGTRLTVV.

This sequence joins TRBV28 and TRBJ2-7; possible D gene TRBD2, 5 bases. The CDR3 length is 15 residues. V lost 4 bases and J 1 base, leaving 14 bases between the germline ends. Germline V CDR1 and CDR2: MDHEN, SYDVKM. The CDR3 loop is CASSWERSISYEQYF. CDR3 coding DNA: TGTGCCAGCAGTTGGGAGCGGAGTATATCCTACGAGCAGTACTTC.

The CDR3 spells CASSLEAWGLGEKLFF. The CDR3 nucleotides are TGTGCCAGCAGCTTAGAGGCCTGGGGGCTAGGTGAAAAACTGTTTTTT. J is TRBJ1-4 and V is TRBV7-6; perhaps TRBD1 as D (6 bases). The CDR3 has 16 amino acids. The ends were cut back, 1 base at V and 7 bases at J, with 16 bases in the middle. The V gene's germline CDR1 is SGHVS and CDR2 FNYEAQ.

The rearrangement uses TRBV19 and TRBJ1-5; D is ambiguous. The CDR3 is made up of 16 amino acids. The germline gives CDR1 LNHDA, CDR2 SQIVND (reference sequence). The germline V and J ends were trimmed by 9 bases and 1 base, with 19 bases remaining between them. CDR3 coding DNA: TGTGCCAGCCACGAAAGCTCTCCCATAAGCAATCAGCCCCAGCATTTT. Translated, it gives CASHESSPISNQPQHF.

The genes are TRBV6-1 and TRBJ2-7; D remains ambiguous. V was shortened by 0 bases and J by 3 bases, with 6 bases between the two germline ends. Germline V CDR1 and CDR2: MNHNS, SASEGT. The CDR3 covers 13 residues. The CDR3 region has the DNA TGTGCCAGCAGTGAAGCTAGCATCTACGAGCAGTACTTC. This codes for CASSEASIYEQYF.